This T cell receptor beta chain originates from a study of technical replicates of blood from a few donors (dated by TCRdb to the late 2010s). Receptors were amplified or captured by the immunoSEQ multiplex PCR assay. TCRdb holds this immuneACCESS table with in-frame rearrangements only. Some clones are missing; in checked studies, unresolved V genes explain under half, and the rest has no known cause. The sample yields under 80,000 clones; more than 85% were counted once. The ten biggest clones cover about 0.38% of the sample. The CDR3 has 14 amino acids, counting the end cysteine and phenylalanine. The DNA shown is the 42-base CDR3, in frame from base 1. CDR1 is given as MNHNS and CDR2 as SASEGT, both from the germline V gene. The junction carries 18 bases between V and J, which are trimmed by 7 bases and 5 bases respectively. Comments on this clone: Its antigen is unknown. The record has no base qualities; no much larger clone is one base away.

The sample consisted of T cells isolated from PBMCs. The chain couples TRBV6-1 to TRBJ2-7; a weak D assignment points to TRBD2 (5 bases agree). This clonotype originated in a human donor in good health. Some clones in this sample may be carry-over from other donors' samples. The bases are TGTGCCAGCATGCGAGGCCTCGGGATCCACGAGCAGTACTTC. This is translated as CASMRGLGIHEQYF.